The rows below give T cell receptor beta chains drawn from one sample of a study of cytomegalovirus exposure and HLA in healthy donors. This table comes from immunoSEQ multiplex PCR, and its TCRdb copy is limited to in-frame clones, with some not included. Of tens of thousands of clones in the sample, over 75% are singletons; the top ten hold 2.2%. Sequencing input: PBMCs. The receptors were gathered from a woman aged 25 to 45 in good health and CMV-seronegative. CDR3s include the opening cysteine and the closing phenylalanine or tryptophan. Fields, in order: J gene, V gene, D gene, clone size, CDR3 protein, CDR3 DNA. A D gene is named only where the DNA matches it firmly. Size is omitted from some rows. Given values are once, few, many or a class for expanded clones.

j_gene: TRBJ2-5; v_gene: TRBV6-1; d_gene: TRBD2; abundance: NA; CDR3aa: CASRLAAQETQYF; CDR3nt: TGTGCCAGCAGACTAGCGGCACAAGAGACCCAGTACTTC
j_gene: TRBJ1-5; v_gene: TRBV7-6; d_gene: NA; abundance: once; CDR3aa: CASSFGGRYGQPQHF; CDR3nt: TGTGCCAGCAGCTTCGGGGGACGATACGGTCAGCCCCAGCATTTT
j_gene: TRBJ2-7; v_gene: TRBV7-2; d_gene: NA; abundance: NA; CDR3aa: CASSTGLYEQYF; CDR3nt: TGTGCCAGCAGCACGGGACTTTACGAGCAGTACTTC
j_gene: TRBJ2-3; v_gene: TRBV7-2; d_gene: NA; abundance: NA; CDR3aa: CASSRDSHTDTQYF; CDR3nt: TGTGCCAGCAGCCGGGACTCACACACAGATACGCAGTATTTT
j_gene: TRBJ1-5; v_gene: TRBV28; d_gene: NA; abundance: NA; CDR3aa: CASSRPGGVGQPQHF; CDR3nt: TGTGCCAGCAGTCGCCCTGGGGGGGTAGGTCAGCCCCAGCATTTT
j_gene: TRBJ2-2; v_gene: TRBV5-8; d_gene: TRBD2; abundance: NA; CDR3aa: CASSQGLDTGELFF; CDR3nt: TGCGCCAGCAGCCAAGGACTAGATACCGGGGAGCTGTTTTTT
j_gene: TRBJ1-2; v_gene: TRBV2; d_gene: NA; abundance: NA; CDR3aa: CAILAGGFNYGYTF; CDR3nt: TGTGCCATCCTAGCGGGGGGCTTTAACTATGGCTACACCTTC
j_gene: TRBJ2-7; v_gene: TRBV9; d_gene: NA; abundance: once; CDR3aa: CASSPGLISYEQYF; CDR3nt: TGTGCCAGCAGCCCGGGACTGATCTCCTACGAGCAGTACTTC
j_gene: TRBJ1-1; v_gene: TRBV5-6; d_gene: NA; abundance: NA; CDR3aa: CASSLVPREVTEAFF; CDR3nt: TGTGCCAGCAGCTTGGTTCCCCGGGAAGTCACTGAAGCTTTCTTT
j_gene: TRBJ2-7; v_gene: TRBV28; d_gene: TRBD1; abundance: NA; CDR3aa: CASRNRDRAYEQYF; CDR3nt: TGTGCCAGCAGAAACCGGGACAGAGCCTACGAGCAGTACTTC
j_gene: TRBJ1-1; v_gene: TRBV5-6; d_gene: TRBD1; abundance: NA; CDR3aa: CASSLGTGPEAFF; CDR3nt: TGTGCCAGCAGCTTGGGGACAGGGCCTGAAGCTTTCTTT
j_gene: TRBJ2-6; v_gene: TRBV6-6; d_gene: NA; abundance: once; CDR3aa: CASIGGVTGANVLTF; CDR3nt: TGTGCCAGCATAGGGGGGGTAACAGGGGCCAACGTCCTGACTTTC
j_gene: TRBJ2-7; v_gene: TRBV18; d_gene: TRBD1; abundance: NA; CDR3aa: CASSGRQGVYEQYF; CDR3nt: TGTGCCAGCTCAGGAAGACAGGGTGTCTACGAGCAGTACTTC
j_gene: TRBJ1-1; v_gene: TRBV30; d_gene: TRBD1; abundance: NA; CDR3aa: CAWGGTAEAFF; CDR3nt: TGTGCCTGGGGTGGGACAGCTGAAGCTTTCTTT
j_gene: TRBJ1-1; v_gene: TRBV13; d_gene: NA; abundance: NA; CDR3aa: CASSLARATEAFF; CDR3nt: TGTGCCAGCAGCTTGGCGAGGGCGACTGAAGCTTTCTTT
j_gene: TRBJ1-5; v_gene: TRBV5-1; d_gene: TRBD1; abundance: NA; CDR3aa: CASSLGPDAGGRQPQHF; CDR3nt: TGCGCCAGCAGCTTGGGCCCCGACGCAGGGGGCCGTCAGCCCCAGCATTTT
j_gene: TRBJ2-7; v_gene: TRBV2; d_gene: NA; abundance: NA; CDR3aa: CASSELGGREQYF; CDR3nt: TGTGCCAGCAGTGAATTGGGGGGACGCGAGCAGTACTTC